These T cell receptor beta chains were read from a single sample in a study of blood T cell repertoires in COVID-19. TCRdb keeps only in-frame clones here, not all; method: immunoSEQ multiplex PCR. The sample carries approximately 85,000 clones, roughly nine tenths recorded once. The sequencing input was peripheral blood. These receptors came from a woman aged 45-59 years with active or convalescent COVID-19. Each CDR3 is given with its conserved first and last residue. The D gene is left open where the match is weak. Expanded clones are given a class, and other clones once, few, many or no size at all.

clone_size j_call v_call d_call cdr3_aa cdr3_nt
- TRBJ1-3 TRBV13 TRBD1 CASSMGQHTIYF TGTGCCAGCAGCATGGGACAGCACACCATATATTTT
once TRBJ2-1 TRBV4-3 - CASSHRSEQFF TGCGCCAGCAGCCACCGGAGTGAGCAGTTCTTC
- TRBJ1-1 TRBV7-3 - CASSGQTGLTEAFF TGTGCCAGCAGCGGACAGACAGGTCTAACTGAAGCTTTCTTT
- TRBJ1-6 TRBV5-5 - CASSLESGYNSPLHF TGTGCCAGCAGCTTGGAGTCAGGGTATAATTCACCCCTCCACTTT
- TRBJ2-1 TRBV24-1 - CATSGRDEQFF TGTGCCACCAGTGGGCGGGATGAGCAGTTCTTC
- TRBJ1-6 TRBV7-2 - CASSLGVPGVSPLHF TGTGCCAGCAGCTTAGGTGTCCCGGGGGTTTCACCCCTCCACTTT
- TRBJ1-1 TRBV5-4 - CASSADRLNTEAFF TGTGCCAGCAGCGCGGACAGATTGAACACTGAAGCTTTCTTT
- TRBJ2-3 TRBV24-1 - CATGHKDTQYF TGTGCCACCGGCCATAAAGATACGCAGTATTTT
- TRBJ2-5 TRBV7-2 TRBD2 CASSLGGGQETQYF TGTGCCAGCAGCTTAGGGGGGGGCCAAGAGACCCAGTACTTC
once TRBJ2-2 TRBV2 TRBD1 CASRDRATGELFF TGTGCCAGCCGGGACAGGGCGACCGGGGAGCTGTTTTTT
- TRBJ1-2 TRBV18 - CASSPLASGELYGYTF TGTGCCAGCTCACCACTGGCCTCAGGGGAACTCTATGGCTACACCTTC
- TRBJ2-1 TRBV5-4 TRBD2 CASSKVIAGGENEQFF TGTGCCAGCAGTAAAGTCATAGCGGGGGGTGAGAATGAGCAGTTCTTC
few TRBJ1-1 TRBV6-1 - CASSERWAEAFF TGTGCCAGCAGTGAAAGGTGGGCAGAAGCTTTCTTT
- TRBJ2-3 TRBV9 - CASSLGPGENTQYF TGTGCCAGCAGTCTTGGTCCCGGTGAAAATACGCAGTATTTT
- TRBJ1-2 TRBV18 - CASSVSGSQGGYTF TGTGCCAGCTCAGTTTCAGGGTCCCAAGGAGGCTACACCTTC
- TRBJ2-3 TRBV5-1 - CASSAGTRVTDTQYF TGCGCCAGCAGTGCCGGGACACGAGTCACAGATACGCAGTATTTT
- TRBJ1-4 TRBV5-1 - CASSLIGATNEKLFF TGCGCCAGCAGCTTGATCGGAGCAACTAATGAAAAACTGTTTTTT
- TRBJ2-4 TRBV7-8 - CASSSLSRGAKNIQYF TGTGCCAGCAGCAGCCTGTCCCGGGGGGCCAAAAACATTCAGTACTTC
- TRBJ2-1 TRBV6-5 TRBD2 CASSYSAGGLPNEQFF TGTGCCAGCAGTTACTCGGCGGGGGGGCTCCCCAATGAGCAGTTCTTC
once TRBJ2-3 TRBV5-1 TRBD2 CASSWRGGLSTDTQYF TGCGCCAGCAGCTGGCGGGGGGGCCTTAGCACAGATACGCAGTATTTT
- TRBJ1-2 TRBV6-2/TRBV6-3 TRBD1 CASSRLGQASPGYTF TGTGCCAGCAGCCGCCTGGGACAGGCGAGTCCTGGCTACACCTTC
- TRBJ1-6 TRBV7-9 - CASSLDRSILTLHF TGTGCCAGCAGCTTAGATCGTAGCATTTTGACCCTCCACTTT
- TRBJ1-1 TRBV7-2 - CASSLRGRGTEAFF TGTGCCAGCAGCTTAAGGGGCAGGGGCACTGAAGCTTTCTTT
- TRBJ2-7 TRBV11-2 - CASSATTGLEQYF TGTGCCAGCAGCGCCACGACAGGACTCGAGCAGTACTTC
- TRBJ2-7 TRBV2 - CASHRGGEQYF TGTGCCAGCCACCGAGGGGGCGAGCAGTACTTC
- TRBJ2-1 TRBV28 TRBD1 CASSFVQGGYNEQFF TGTGCCAGCAGTTTTGTACAGGGGGGTTACAATGAGCAGTTCTTC
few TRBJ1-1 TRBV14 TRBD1 CASSLPIIGQGINTEAFF TGTGCCAGCAGCCTACCAATAATCGGACAGGGGATAAACACTGAAGCTTTCTTT
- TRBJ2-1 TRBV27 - CASSPQRDRSEFF TGTGCCAGCAGTCCCCAAAGAGACAGGTCCGAATTCTTC
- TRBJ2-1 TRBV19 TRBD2 CASQGGFSGGYISYNEQFF TGTGCCAGTCAGGGAGGTTTTAGCGGGGGATACATCTCCTACAATGAGCAGTTCTTC
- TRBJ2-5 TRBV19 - CASSIIRGMETQYF TGTGCCAGTAGTATAATCAGGGGAATGGAGACCCAGTACTTC
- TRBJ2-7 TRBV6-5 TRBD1 CASRQLQGALYEQYF TGTGCCAGCAGGCAACTACAGGGGGCGCTTTACGAGCAGTACTTC
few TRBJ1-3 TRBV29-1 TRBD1 CSASGQAGNTIYF TGCAGCGCTAGCGGACAGGCTGGGAACACCATATATTTT
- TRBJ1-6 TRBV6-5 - CASSTDYNSPLHF TGTGCCAGCAGTACAGATTATAATTCACCCCTCCACTTT
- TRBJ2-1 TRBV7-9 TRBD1 CASSLVGQPNEQFF TGTGCCAGCAGCTTAGTGGGACAGCCGAATGAGCAGTTCTTC
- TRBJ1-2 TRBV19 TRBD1 CASSGTAILYGYTF TGTGCCAGTAGTGGGACAGCTATCCTCTATGGCTACACCTTC
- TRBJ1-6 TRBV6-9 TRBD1 CASSRRTGQNSPLHF TGTGCCAGCAGCCGAAGGACAGGGCAAAATTCACCCCTCCACTTT
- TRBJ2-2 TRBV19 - CASSISVGELFF TGTGCCAGTAGTATATCCGTAGGGGAGCTGTTTTTT